This T cell receptor beta chain was found in a study of T cell changes during pregnancy in multiple sclerosis. The repertoire was sequenced with immunoSEQ multiplex PCR; TCRdb's copy has only in-frame clones and lacks some. Of around 64,000 clones in the sample, 93% were seen once. The germline V and J ends were trimmed by 8 bases and 6 bases, with 10 bases remaining between them. CDR3 size: 12 residues. Germline-derived CDR1 and CDR2 are LGHNA and YSLEER. The V call is TRBV4-3, the J call TRBJ2-2; D remains ambiguous. Here the sequenced sample was CD8+ T cells from peripheral blood mononuclear cells, taken in the third trimester of pregnancy. The sequence was collected from a female donor with multiple sclerosis, enrolled in a pregnancy study. This CDR3 is CASSTLPGELFF. DNA for the CDR3: TGCGCCAGCTCGACTCTCCCCGGGGAGCTGTTTTTT.